The 2 T cell receptor beta chains below come from one sample, sequenced in a study of response to subunit inactivated influenza vaccine (dated by TCRdb to the late 2010s). Library creation used RT-PCR. Reads for this sample came from an Illumina HiSeq 2500. TCRdb applied fastp at Q25 and MiXCR to the public reads, then kept only in-frame beta chains. Each CDR3 protein appears once, grouped with its most common genes and DNA. The sample table holds over 800,000 distinct CDR3 sequences, of which approximately 21% were seen once. The ten largest clones take up 10% of the sample. The sequenced sample was PBMCs from blood, obtained 4 to 6 days after vaccination. These receptors all come from a man aged 45-65 years who received an inactivated influenza vaccine. Donor details come from another sample of the same person, matched by shared clones.

V usage is TRBV5-5 and J usage is TRBJ2-7; 8 bases line up with TRBD1. J was trimmed by 4 bases and V by 2 bases; bases with no gene match: 8. This CDR3 region has 15 residues. Germline V lookup: CDR1 SGHKS, CDR2 YYEKEE (reference sequence). CDR3 DNA sequence: TGTGCCAGCAGCTTTCAGGGGGCTCATACTTACGAGCAGTACTTC. This sequence encodes CASSFQGAHTYEQYF.

In its sample, this clonotype was seen a few times. V gene TRBV7-9 combines with J gene TRBJ1-6; possible D gene TRBD1, 6 bases. CDR3 size: 14 residues. The germline CDR1 and CDR2 sequences are SEHNR and FQNEAQ (reference sequence). Deletions cut 5 bases from V and 5 bases from J, with 10 bases between. The CDR3 bases are TGTGCCAGCAGCCCAGGACAGAATAATTCACCCCTCCACTTT. This sequence encodes CASSPGQNNSPLHF.